This T cell receptor (beta chain) originates from a study of spatial heterogeneity in lung cancer. TCRdb reprocessed the 5' RACE reads with MiXCR, giving one entry per CDR3 protein. The sample includes fewer than 100,000 distinct CDR3 sequences, just under 20% seen only once; the top ten take just over 20%. With V trimmed by 7 bases and J by 2 bases, 7 bases remained unmatched. Germline CDR1 and CDR2: SQVTM and ANQGSEA. This CDR3 region has 15 residues. Time point described: blood at routine non-recurrence follow-up after resection. TCRs were sequenced from unsorted whole RNA of tumor, nontumor lung or PBMC.

The sample in question was PBMCs, obtained at follow-up. This TCR was sampled from a male donor with early-stage non-small cell lung cancer. The chain has TRBV29-1 and TRBJ2-3; 12 nucleotides align to TRBD2. The CDR3 is CSAGLAGTSTDTQYF. The CDR3 region has the DNA TGCAGCGCTGGACTAGCGGGAACCTCCACAGATACGCAGTATTTT.